This T cell receptor (beta chain) was documented in a study of T cells after yellow fever vaccination. The germline CDR1 and CDR2 sequences are LGHNA and YNFKEQ. V lost 4 bases to trimming and J lost 3 bases; unmatched junction nucleotides: 8. There are 15 residues in the CDR3. TCRdb recomputed calls from the 5' RACE reads with MiXCR, one row per CDR3 protein. The data contain a few hundred thousand distinct CDR3 sequences, 10% to 15% of them singletons. The source was CD4+ T cells sorted from PBMCs, collected 45 days after the yellow fever booster vaccination. The sequence derives from a man under 40 who received the YFV17D yellow fever vaccine. The rearrangement uses TRBV4-2 and TRBJ2-7; 8 bases match TRBD1. The CDR3 DNA follows: TGTGCCAGCAGCCCTTCGACAGGGGCGAACTACGAGCAGTACTTC. Amino acid sequence: CASSPSTGANYEQYF.